This T cell receptor (beta chain) was sequenced in a study of regulatory T cells in long-lasting Graves disease. The CDR3 extends over 14 amino acids. Germline CDR1 MDHEN, CDR2 SYDVKM. Trimming pared 5 bases from V and 7 bases from J, leaving 14 bases between. This clonotype has ten or more counts. Construction of TCR beta libraries relied on iRepertoire HTBI primers and on Arm-PCR targeting CDR3 regions. TCRdb recomputed calls from the multiplex PCR reads with MiXCR, one row per CDR3 protein. The sample lists roughly 350,000 distinct CDR3 sequences, about 17% occurring once. This sample's time point: newly diagnosed GD, antithyroid drugs for less than 3 months. From PBMCs, RNA was extracted and then used to make the TCR library. As a group, patients came from one endocrinology department in Xi'an, China. The sample was also linked to a second study, of T cells in Graves' hyperthyroidism and ophthalmopathy.

The clonotype originates from a young woman with Graves disease. The sequences come from peripheral blood mononuclear cells (PBMCs), collected at new diagnosis, from a patient treated with antithyroid drugs. The genes are TRBV28 and TRBJ1-4, with D tentatively TRBD1 (5 bases). CDR3 nucleotides: TGTGCCAGCAGTCCTGCTTCCGGGGGTGAAAAACTGTTTTTT. This translates into CASSPASGGEKLFF.